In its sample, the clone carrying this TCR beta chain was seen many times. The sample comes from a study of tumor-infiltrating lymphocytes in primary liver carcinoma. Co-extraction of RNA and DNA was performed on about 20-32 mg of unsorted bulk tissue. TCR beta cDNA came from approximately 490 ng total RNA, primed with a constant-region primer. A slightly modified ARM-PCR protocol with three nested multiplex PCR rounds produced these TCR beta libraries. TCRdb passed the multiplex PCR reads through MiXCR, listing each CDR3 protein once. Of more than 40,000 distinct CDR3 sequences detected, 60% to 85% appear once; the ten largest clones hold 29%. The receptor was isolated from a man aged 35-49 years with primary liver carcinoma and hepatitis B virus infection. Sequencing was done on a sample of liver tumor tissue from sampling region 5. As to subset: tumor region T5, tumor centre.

This CDR3 is CASSFRGDPDQYF. The CDR3 DNA is TGTGCCAGCAGTTTTCGAGGGGATCCCGACCAGTACTTC. This chain joins TRBV12-3 or TRBV12-4 and TRBJ2-7; perhaps D is TRBD1 or TRBD2 (5 bases each). V was clipped by 3 bases and J by 10 bases, with 16 bases between them. The CDR3 is 13 amino acids.